This is a list of T cell receptor beta chains from one sample in a study of cytomegalovirus exposure and HLA in healthy donors. Profiled with immunoSEQ multiplex PCR; TCRdb holds only in-frame clones, not every one. The table lists 100,000 to 150,000 clones, roughly 87% of them singletons, with 1.1% in the top ten. The sample comprised PBMCs. Source of these receptors: a woman in her late teens or twenties in good health and CMV-seronegative. CDR3s include the opening cysteine and the closing phenylalanine or tryptophan. The order of the fields is clone size, V gene, J gene, CDR3 length, D gene, CDR3 protein, CDR3 DNA. D genes are given only for firm matches. Size tells how often a clone was seen (once, few, many) or the class of an expanded clone, and some rows leave it out.

clone_size: NA
v_call: TRBV7-6
j_call: TRBJ2-7
cdr3_length: 16
d_call: TRBD2
cdr3_aa: CASSLWLNGRPYEQYF
cdr3_nt: TGTGCCAGCAGCTTGTGGTTAAACGGGAGGCCCTACGAGCAGTACTTC

clone_size: NA
v_call: TRBV7-8
j_call: TRBJ2-2
cdr3_length: 16
d_call: NA
cdr3_aa: CASSLNLGQNTGELFF
cdr3_nt: TGTGCCAGCAGCTTAAATCTAGGACAGAACACCGGGGAGCTGTTTTTT

clone_size: NA
v_call: TRBV2
j_call: TRBJ2-2
cdr3_length: 15
d_call: TRBD2
cdr3_aa: CASSGGALDTGELFF
cdr3_nt: TGTGCCAGCAGCGGGGGGGCCTTAGACACCGGGGAGCTGTTTTTT

clone_size: NA
v_call: TRBV21-1
j_call: TRBJ1-1
cdr3_length: 18
d_call: NA
cdr3_aa: CASSKEPPGGKLNTEAFF
cdr3_nt: TGTGCCAGCAGCAAAGAACCCCCAGGGGGGAAATTGAACACTGAAGCTTTCTTT

clone_size: NA
v_call: TRBV6-5
j_call: TRBJ2-1
cdr3_length: 14
d_call: NA
cdr3_aa: CASSYRGHYNEQFF
cdr3_nt: TGTGCCAGCAGTTACCGAGGACACTACAATGAGCAGTTCTTC

clone_size: NA
v_call: TRBV6-4
j_call: TRBJ2-5
cdr3_length: 14
d_call: TRBD1
cdr3_aa: CASSPGGLGETQYF
cdr3_nt: TGTGCCAGCAGTCCAGGGGGCCTTGGAGAGACCCAGTACTTC

clone_size: NA
v_call: TRBV9
j_call: TRBJ2-5
cdr3_length: 16
d_call: TRBD2
cdr3_aa: CASSPGTSGPQETQYF
cdr3_nt: TGTGCCAGCAGCCCCGGGACTAGCGGTCCACAAGAGACCCAGTACTTC

clone_size: NA
v_call: TRBV7-9
j_call: TRBJ2-3
cdr3_length: 16
d_call: TRBD1
cdr3_aa: CASSLDRGFTTDTQYF
cdr3_nt: TGTGCCAGCAGCCTGGACAGGGGGTTTACGACAGATACGCAGTATTTT

clone_size: NA
v_call: TRBV6-6
j_call: TRBJ1-1
cdr3_length: 15
d_call: NA
cdr3_aa: CASSYGSSGSTEAFF
cdr3_nt: TGTGCCAGCAGTTACGGGAGCTCGGGGAGCACTGAAGCTTTCTTT

clone_size: NA
v_call: TRBV15
j_call: TRBJ1-1
cdr3_length: 13
d_call: NA
cdr3_aa: CATSRKGRGTAFF
cdr3_nt: TGTGCCACCAGCAGAAAGGGAAGGGGGACAGCTTTCTTT

clone_size: NA
v_call: TRBV29-1
j_call: TRBJ1-1
cdr3_length: 14
d_call: TRBD1
cdr3_aa: CSVGQGTGVTEAFF
cdr3_nt: TGCAGCGTTGGACAGGGGACAGGGGTAACTGAAGCTTTCTTT

clone_size: NA
v_call: TRBV7-7
j_call: TRBJ2-3
cdr3_length: 16
d_call: NA
cdr3_aa: CASSPRPSGYTDTQYF
cdr3_nt: TGTGCCAGCAGCCCTAGGCCCAGCGGCTACACAGATACGCAGTATTTT

clone_size: NA
v_call: TRBV25-1
j_call: TRBJ2-3
cdr3_length: 15
d_call: NA
cdr3_aa: CAATFFPKSTDTQYF
cdr3_nt: TGTGCCGCTACTTTCTTTCCGAAGAGCACAGATACGCAGTATTTT

clone_size: NA
v_call: TRBV7-8
j_call: TRBJ1-1
cdr3_length: 17
d_call: NA
cdr3_aa: CASSLMRESGANTEAFF
cdr3_nt: TGTGCCAGCAGCTTAATGAGGGAGTCCGGAGCAAACACTGAAGCTTTCTTT

clone_size: NA
v_call: TRBV30
j_call: TRBJ2-5
cdr3_length: 13
d_call: TRBD2
cdr3_aa: CAWSGGDQETQYF
cdr3_nt: TGTGCCTGGTCGGGGGGGGACCAAGAGACCCAGTACTTC

clone_size: NA
v_call: TRBV19
j_call: TRBJ2-1
cdr3_length: 15
d_call: NA
cdr3_aa: CASSMISGEVGEQFF
cdr3_nt: TGTGCCAGTAGTATGATATCAGGGGAAGTCGGTGAGCAGTTCTTC

clone_size: NA
v_call: TRBV27
j_call: TRBJ2-3
cdr3_length: 17
d_call: TRBD1
cdr3_aa: CASSLGTGRGTTDTQYF
cdr3_nt: TGTGCCAGCAGTTTAGGGACAGGCAGGGGGACCACAGATACGCAGTATTTT

clone_size: NA
v_call: TRBV7-8
j_call: TRBJ1-1
cdr3_length: 14
d_call: TRBD1
cdr3_aa: CASRDLGTGYFAFF
cdr3_nt: TGTGCCAGCAGGGACCTGGGGACAGGGTATTTTGCTTTCTTT

clone_size: NA
v_call: TRBV18
j_call: TRBJ1-1
cdr3_length: 14
d_call: TRBD1
cdr3_aa: CASSLSGTGTEAFF
cdr3_nt: TGTGCCAGCTCACTATCCGGGACAGGAACTGAAGCTTTCTTT

clone_size: once
v_call: TRBV30
j_call: TRBJ2-2
cdr3_length: 13
d_call: NA
cdr3_aa: CAWSYRVGGELFF
cdr3_nt: TGTGCCTGGAGTTACAGGGTTGGCGGGGAGCTGTTTTTT

clone_size: NA
v_call: TRBV18
j_call: TRBJ2-3
cdr3_length: 14
d_call: TRBD2
cdr3_aa: CASSPPNSGREQYF
cdr3_nt: TGTGCCAGCTCACCACCTAATTCCGGGAGGGAGCAGTATTTT

clone_size: NA
v_call: TRBV28
j_call: TRBJ2-1
cdr3_length: 13
d_call: NA
cdr3_aa: CASSFNSYNEQFF
cdr3_nt: TGTGCCAGCAGTTTTAACAGCTACAATGAGCAGTTCTTC

clone_size: NA
v_call: TRBV28
j_call: TRBJ1-2
cdr3_length: 16
d_call: NA
cdr3_aa: CASSLQDGEVLYGYTF
cdr3_nt: TGTGCCAGCAGTTTACAAGACGGGGAAGTACTCTATGGCTACACCTTC

clone_size: NA
v_call: TRBV15
j_call: TRBJ1-2
cdr3_length: 18
d_call: NA
cdr3_aa: CATSRGHGTQGLSDGYTF
cdr3_nt: TGTGCCACCAGCAGAGGGCATGGGACACAGGGACTATCGGATGGCTACACCTTC

clone_size: NA
v_call: TRBV13
j_call: TRBJ1-3
cdr3_length: 12
d_call: NA
cdr3_aa: CASSPRGNTIYF
cdr3_nt: TGTGCCAGCAGCCCCAGGGGAAACACCATATATTTT

clone_size: NA
v_call: TRBV7-9
j_call: TRBJ1-1
cdr3_length: 10
d_call: NA
cdr3_aa: CASSPAGAFF
cdr3_nt: TGTGCCAGCAGCCCGGCGGGGGCTTTCTTT

clone_size: NA
v_call: TRBV30
j_call: TRBJ1-1
cdr3_length: 14
d_call: NA
cdr3_aa: CAWRAGHLNTEAFF
cdr3_nt: TGTGCCTGGAGAGCGGGACACTTGAACACTGAAGCTTTCTTT

clone_size: NA
v_call: TRBV21-1
j_call: TRBJ2-1
cdr3_length: 16
d_call: NA
cdr3_aa: CASSPMGPSSYNEQFF
cdr3_nt: TGTGCCAGCAGCCCGATGGGCCCAAGCTCCTACAATGAGCAGTTCTTC

clone_size: NA
v_call: TRBV7-6
j_call: TRBJ2-3
cdr3_length: 18
d_call: NA
cdr3_aa: CASSPMTRGYTSTDTQYF
cdr3_nt: TGTGCCAGCAGCCCAATGACCAGAGGGTACACTAGCACAGATACGCAGTATTTT

clone_size: NA
v_call: TRBV6-5
j_call: TRBJ1-3
cdr3_length: 14
d_call: TRBD1
cdr3_aa: CASRETGDGNTIYF
cdr3_nt: TGTGCCAGCAGGGAAACAGGGGATGGAAACACCATATATTTT

clone_size: once
v_call: TRBV5-1
j_call: TRBJ1-1
cdr3_length: 16
d_call: NA
cdr3_aa: CASSLDRPTGNTEAFF
cdr3_nt: TGCGCCAGCAGCTTGGACAGGCCCACGGGCAACACTGAAGCTTTCTTT

clone_size: NA
v_call: TRBV6-5
j_call: TRBJ1-1
cdr3_length: 13
d_call: NA
cdr3_aa: CASSLQRDIRAFF
cdr3_nt: TGTGCCAGCAGTTTACAGAGGGACATACGGGCTTTCTTT

clone_size: NA
v_call: TRBV27
j_call: TRBJ1-2
cdr3_length: 15
d_call: NA
cdr3_aa: CASSLASGPVSGYTF
cdr3_nt: TGTGCCAGCAGCCTGGCTTCAGGGCCCGTCAGCGGCTACACCTTC

clone_size: NA
v_call: TRBV30
j_call: TRBJ2-7
cdr3_length: 16
d_call: NA
cdr3_aa: CAWSLPGLTSSYEQYF
cdr3_nt: TGTGCCTGGAGTTTACCCGGACTGACAAGCTCCTACGAGCAGTACTTC

clone_size: NA
v_call: TRBV4-2
j_call: TRBJ1-2
cdr3_length: 14
d_call: TRBD1
cdr3_aa: CASSPGTGVYGYTF
cdr3_nt: TGTGCCAGCAGCCCAGGGACAGGGGTCTATGGCTACACCTTC

clone_size: NA
v_call: TRBV2
j_call: TRBJ1-4
cdr3_length: 15
d_call: TRBD1
cdr3_aa: CASRTPDRGVEKLFF
cdr3_nt: TGTGCCAGCAGGACCCCGGACAGGGGAGTTGAAAAACTGTTTTTT

clone_size: NA
v_call: TRBV27
j_call: TRBJ2-7
cdr3_length: 15
d_call: TRBD2
cdr3_aa: CASSLASSGLYEQYF
cdr3_nt: TGTGCCAGCAGTCTGGCCTCTAGCGGGCTTTACGAGCAGTACTTC

clone_size: few
v_call: TRBV27
j_call: TRBJ1-4
cdr3_length: 15
d_call: TRBD1
cdr3_aa: CASGRQGFTNEKLFF
cdr3_nt: TGTGCCAGCGGACGACAGGGGTTTACTAATGAAAAACTGTTTTTT

clone_size: NA
v_call: TRBV4-2
j_call: TRBJ2-3
cdr3_length: 16
d_call: TRBD2
cdr3_aa: CASSQGLAGGVNTQYF
cdr3_nt: TGTGCCAGCAGCCAAGGGCTAGCGGGAGGAGTGAATACGCAGTATTTT

clone_size: NA
v_call: TRBV6-5
j_call: TRBJ2-1
cdr3_length: 14
d_call: TRBD1
cdr3_aa: CASSYSQGAHEQFF
cdr3_nt: TGTGCCAGCAGTTACTCACAGGGGGCTCATGAGCAGTTCTTC

clone_size: few
v_call: TRBV28
j_call: TRBJ2-5
cdr3_length: 15
d_call: TRBD2
cdr3_aa: CASSRTSGNQETQYF
cdr3_nt: TGTGCCAGCAGTAGGACTAGCGGGAACCAAGAGACCCAGTACTTC

clone_size: NA
v_call: TRBV25-1
j_call: TRBJ2-1
cdr3_length: 14
d_call: TRBD2
cdr3_aa: CASYGGLTYNEQFF
cdr3_nt: TGTGCCAGCTATGGGGGACTAACCTACAATGAGCAGTTCTTC

clone_size: NA
v_call: TRBV6-5
j_call: TRBJ1-4
cdr3_length: 14
d_call: NA
cdr3_aa: CASSYEATNEKLFF
cdr3_nt: TGTGCCAGCAGTTACGAGGCAACTAATGAAAAACTGTTTTTT

clone_size: NA
v_call: TRBV15
j_call: TRBJ2-5
cdr3_length: 13
d_call: NA
cdr3_aa: CATSRESTETQYF
cdr3_nt: TGTGCCACCAGCAGAGAGTCTACGGAGACCCAGTACTTC

clone_size: NA
v_call: TRBV9
j_call: TRBJ2-3
cdr3_length: 11
d_call: NA
cdr3_aa: CASSEGYTQYF
cdr3_nt: TGTGCCAGCAGCGAGGGGTATACGCAGTATTTT

clone_size: NA
v_call: TRBV19
j_call: TRBJ1-3
cdr3_length: 13
d_call: NA
cdr3_aa: CASTRDSGNTIYF
cdr3_nt: TGTGCCAGTACCAGGGACTCTGGAAACACCATATATTTT